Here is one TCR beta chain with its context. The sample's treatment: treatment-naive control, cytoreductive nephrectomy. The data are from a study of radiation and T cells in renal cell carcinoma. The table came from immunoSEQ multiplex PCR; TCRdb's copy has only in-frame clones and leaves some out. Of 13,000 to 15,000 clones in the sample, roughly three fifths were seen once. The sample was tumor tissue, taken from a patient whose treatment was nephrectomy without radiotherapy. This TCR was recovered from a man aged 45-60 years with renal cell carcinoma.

CDR3 sequence (DNA): TGCGCCAGCAGTCAATCTCAGGGGGAAAACACTGAAGCTTTCTTT. Its translation is CASSQSQGENTEAFF. V is TRBV23-1 and J is TRBJ1-1; 7 bases map to TRBD1. TRBV23-1 belongs to the ORF category, with a function that is uncertain. The CDR3 is made up of 15 amino acids. The V gene end was trimmed by 0 bases and the J gene end by 2 bases; junction bases not matched to a gene: 3.